Reported below is one TCR beta chain. The antigen is not known. This sample was included in a study of cytotoxic CD8 clonotypes in ibrutinib-treated CLL. Overall study context: Samples yielded averages of 200,000 to 300,000 productive templates and about 89,000 productive rearrangements.

The V gene's germline CDR1 is SGHNT and CDR2 YYREEE (reference sequence). The CDR3 covers 17 residues. V dropped 2 bases and J dropped 2 bases, with 14 bases sitting between them. General study points: Higher circulating CD8+ T-cell counts strongly accompanied higher baseline clonality, above age-matched healthy donors. Sampling time points were not equivalent between sustained-remission and progressing patients.

Some clones are missing from TCRdb's copy, which holds only in-frame ones; the method was immunoSEQ multiplex PCR. Here the sample spans around 310,000 clones, about 80% being singletons. The sequence was obtained from a human donor with chronic lymphocytic leukemia. The chain combines TRBV5-4 with TRBJ2-6; D ambiguous. The sample consisted of PBMCs, taken before ibrutinib treatment. The CDR3 sequence: CASSLVNSFTGANVLTF. The CDR3 region has the DNA TGTGCCAGCAGCTTAGTGAATTCCTTTACTGGGGCCAACGTCCTGACTTTC.